These T cell receptor beta chains were read from a single sample in a study of cytomegalovirus exposure and HLA in healthy donors. Generated by immunoSEQ multiplex PCR, the TCRdb table keeps only in-frame clones and is missing some. The data hold 97,000 or so clones, with about 95% observed a single time. The specimen sequenced was PBMCs. These receptors came from a young woman in good health and CMV-seronegative. CDR3s include the opening cysteine and the closing phenylalanine or tryptophan. Fields, in order: clone size, J gene, D gene, V gene, CDR3 DNA, CDR3 protein. D genes are given only for firm matches. Rows may omit the clone size; those that give it use once, few, many or a size class.

size: NA
J: TRBJ2-1
D: TRBD2
V: TRBV19
DNA: TGTGCCAGTAGTTCCTCGGGACTAGCTTTCGATGAGCAGTTCTTC
CDR3: CASSSSGLAFDEQFF

size: NA
J: TRBJ2-5
D: NA
V: TRBV5-8
DNA: TGTGCCAGCAGCTTGGAAGCGGGGACCCAGTACTTC
CDR3: CASSLEAGTQYF

size: once
J: TRBJ2-7
D: TRBD2
V: TRBV4-2
DNA: TGTGCCAGCAGCCAATCGACTAGCGGGTCTTCCTACGAGCAGTACTTC
CDR3: CASSQSTSGSSYEQYF

size: NA
J: TRBJ2-7
D: NA
V: TRBV18
DNA: TGTGCCAGCTCACCACCGAGCGGCCTAGTCTCCTACGAGCAGTACTTC
CDR3: CASSPPSGLVSYEQYF

size: once
J: TRBJ2-1
D: TRBD1
V: TRBV29-1
DNA: TGCAGCGTTGAGGGACAGGGGGCTTACAATGAGCAGTTCTTC
CDR3: CSVEGQGAYNEQFF

size: NA
J: TRBJ2-5
D: NA
V: TRBV9
DNA: TGTGCCAGCAGCGTAGGACAGAAAGAGACCCAGTACTTC
CDR3: CASSVGQKETQYF

size: NA
J: TRBJ2-1
D: NA
V: TRBV7-9
DNA: TGTGCCAGCAGCTTAGACCCAAACCGGGCCTACAATGAGCAGTTCTTC
CDR3: CASSLDPNRAYNEQFF

size: NA
J: TRBJ2-3
D: TRBD1
V: TRBV6-1
DNA: TGTGCCAGCAGCCGAGGCCAGGGGGTCACAGATACGCAGTATTTT
CDR3: CASSRGQGVTDTQYF

size: NA
J: TRBJ1-1
D: NA
V: TRBV7-9
DNA: TGTGCCAGCAGCTTGGGGACAATAAATGAAGCTTTCTTT
CDR3: CASSLGTINEAFF

size: NA
J: TRBJ2-1
D: NA
V: TRBV30
DNA: TGTGCCTGGAGTGTATGGGACTTGGTGACTAGTTTCAATGAGCAGTTCTTC
CDR3: CAWSVWDLVTSFNEQFF

size: NA
J: TRBJ1-2
D: TRBD1
V: TRBV19
DNA: TGTGCCAGTAGTCTCGGACAGGGCTATGGCTACACCTTC
CDR3: CASSLGQGYGYTF

size: NA
J: TRBJ2-2
D: NA
V: TRBV15
DNA: TGTGCCACCAGCAGAGGTCGGGCCGGGGAGCTGTTTTTT
CDR3: CATSRGRAGELFF

size: few
J: TRBJ2-1
D: NA
V: TRBV19
DNA: TGTGCCAGTAGTACCGAGCGAAGCACCTACAATGAGCAGTTCTTC
CDR3: CASSTERSTYNEQFF

size: NA
J: TRBJ2-7
D: NA
V: TRBV6-5
DNA: TGTGCCAGCAGTTATAATGGGCCATACGAGCAGTACTTC
CDR3: CASSYNGPYEQYF

size: NA
J: TRBJ2-7
D: NA
V: TRBV5-4
DNA: TGTGCCAGCAGCTTGCAGGGGAGGGAGAACCACGAGCAGTACTTC
CDR3: CASSLQGRENHEQYF

size: NA
J: TRBJ2-7
D: NA
V: TRBV14
DNA: TGTGCCAGCAGCCAAGAGTGGCCAGGATCTTACGAGCAGTACTTC
CDR3: CASSQEWPGSYEQYF

size: NA
J: TRBJ2-3
D: TRBD1
V: TRBV11-3
DNA: TGTGCCAGCAGACCCGGACAGGGGTTTAGCACAGATACGCAGTATTTT
CDR3: CASRPGQGFSTDTQYF

size: NA
J: TRBJ2-2
D: NA
V: TRBV6-4
DNA: TGTGCCAGCAGTGACGAAGCAGGGGGGACCGGGGAGCTGTTTTTT
CDR3: CASSDEAGGTGELFF

size: NA
J: TRBJ2-5
D: NA
V: TRBV15
DNA: TGTGCCACCAGCAAGCAGGGCCAAGAGACCCAGTACTTC
CDR3: CATSKQGQETQYF

size: once
J: TRBJ1-5
D: NA
V: TRBV10-3
DNA: TGTGCCATCAGTGATGGCAGGGAAAGCAATCAGCCCCAGCATTTT
CDR3: CAISDGRESNQPQHF

size: NA
J: TRBJ2-7
D: NA
V: TRBV9
DNA: TGTGCCAGCGACCGGAACGCGGGGGCCTCCTACGAGCAGTACTTC
CDR3: CASDRNAGASYEQYF

size: NA
J: TRBJ2-6
D: TRBD1
V: TRBV10-3
DNA: TGTGCCATCTCGACAGGGGGCGACGGGGCCAACGTCCTGACTTTC
CDR3: CAISTGGDGANVLTF

size: few
J: TRBJ1-2
D: NA
V: TRBV15
DNA: TGTGCCACCAGCCAGGGGAACGGAGACTTCTATGGCTACACCTTC
CDR3: CATSQGNGDFYGYTF

size: NA
J: TRBJ2-7
D: TRBD1
V: TRBV6-5
DNA: TGTGCCAGCAGTTACGCAAAGGGGGCTTCCTACGAGCAGTACTTC
CDR3: CASSYAKGASYEQYF